This record covers a single T cell receptor beta chain. Antigen: not known. The germline V gene has CDR1 DFQATT and CDR2 SNEGSKA (reference sequence). With V trimmed by 1 base and J by 3 bases, 4 bases remained unmatched. The CDR3 runs 14 residues. These data are taken from a study of regulatory T cells in long-lasting Graves disease. Specified time point: newly diagnosed GD, antithyroid drugs for less than 3 months. RNA extracted from PBMCs served as the sequencing template. Roughly 8.2-milliliter peripheral blood samples went into EDTA tubes. Relying on iRepertoire HTBI primers and Arm-PCR of CDR3 regions, the team built TCR beta libraries. Each CDR3 protein is one row after TCRdb ran MiXCR on the multiplex PCR reads. This sample yields hundreds of thousands of distinct CDR3 sequences, of which roughly 13% are seen a single time; roughly a tenth belongs to the top ten. General study points: Those with persistent Graves' had less TCR diversity than newly diagnosed patients. The study examined only peripheral blood, not thyroid tissue.

The sample was also reused in another study, on T cells in Graves' hyperthyroidism and ophthalmopathy. Turning to that study: Most thyroid clonotypes expanded above 0.001 were also detected in blood.

V usage is TRBV20-1 and J usage is TRBJ2-7; 9 bases are shared with TRBD1. This clonotype was obtained from a young man with Graves disease. Sequenced material: peripheral blood mononuclear cells (PBMCs), taken at new diagnosis, from a patient treated with antithyroid drugs. The chain's CDR3 is CSARGPGQGYEQYF. In DNA, the CDR3 is TGCAGTGCTAGAGGCCCGGGACAGGGCTACGAGCAGTACTTC.